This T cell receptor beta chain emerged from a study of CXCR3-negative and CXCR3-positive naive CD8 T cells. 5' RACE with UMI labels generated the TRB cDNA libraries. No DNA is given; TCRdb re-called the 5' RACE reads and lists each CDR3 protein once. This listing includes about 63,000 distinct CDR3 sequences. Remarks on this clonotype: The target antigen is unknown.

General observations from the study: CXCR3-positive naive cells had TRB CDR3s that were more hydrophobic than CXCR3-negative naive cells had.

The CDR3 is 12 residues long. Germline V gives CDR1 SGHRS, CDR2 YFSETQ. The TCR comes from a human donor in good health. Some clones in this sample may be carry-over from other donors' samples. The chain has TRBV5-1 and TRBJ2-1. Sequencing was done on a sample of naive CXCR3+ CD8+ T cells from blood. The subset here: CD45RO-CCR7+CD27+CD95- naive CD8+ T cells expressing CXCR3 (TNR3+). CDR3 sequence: CASSLEVHEQFF.